Listed below are T cell receptor beta chains from one sample, sequenced in a study of T cells in Graves' hyperthyroidism and ophthalmopathy. TCRdb independently ran MiXCR on the multiplex PCR reads; one entry per CDR3 protein. The repertoire holds hundreds of thousands of distinct CDR3 sequences, with under 15% as singletons. Input material: blood. The receptor set was obtained from a young woman with Graves' hyperthyroidism. Each CDR3 is given with its conserved first and last residue. A D gene is named only where the DNA matches it firmly. Expanded clones get a size class; other rows say once, few or many, or leave the size out.

>TRBV6-5|-|TRBJ1-6|few
CASSYSSGRNSPLHF
TGTGCCAGCAGTTACTCGAGTGGGCGTAATTCACCCCTCCACTTT
>TRBV18|-|TRBJ2-1|many
CASSPLTWGEQFF
TGTGCCAGCTCACCACTCACCTGGGGTGAGCAGTTCTTC
>TRBV5-1|TRBD2|TRBJ2-7|many
CASNPGLAGFRSSYEQYF
TGCGCCAGTAACCCGGGACTAGCGGGATTCCGTAGCTCCTACGAGCAGTACTTC
>TRBV7-9|-|TRBJ2-7|many
CASSLVGDGGYEQYF
TGTGCCAGCAGCTTAGTAGGGGACGGTGGGTACGAGCAGTACTTC
>TRBV28|TRBD2|TRBJ2-3|many
CASSGGSSDTQYF
TGTGCCAGCAGTGGCGGGAGTTCAGATACGCAGTATTTT
>TRBV6-1|TRBD2|TRBJ2-1|few
CASGLAAGNEQFF
TGTGCCAGCGGGCTAGCGGCGGGCAATGAGCAGTTCTTC
>TRBV24-1|-|TRBJ1-1|many
CATSDLGFGSTRMNTEAFF
TGTGCCACCAGTGATTTGGGTTTCGGGAGCACTCGGATGAACACTGAAGCTTTCTTT
>TRBV19|-|TRBJ1-1|many
CASSWNGDPMNTEAFF
TGTGCCAGTAGTTGGAACGGGGACCCTATGAACACTGAAGCTTTCTTT
>TRBV7-3|-|TRBJ2-2|many
CASSLPPAHGTGELFF
TGTGCCAGCAGCTTACCCCCTGCCCACGGAACCGGGGAGCTGTTTTTT
>TRBV20-1|TRBD2|TRBJ2-7|many
CSAHGLADNYEQYF
TGCAGTGCCCACGGACTAGCGGACAACTACGAGCAGTACTTC
>TRBV20-1|TRBD1|TRBJ2-1|many
CSARAPDREYEQFF
TGCAGTGCTAGAGCCCCGGACAGGGAATATGAGCAGTTCTTC
>TRBV7-9|TRBD2|TRBJ2-1|-
CASGSLGGRGAGEQFF
TGTGCCAGCGGCTCACTAGGCGGGAGGGGGGCAGGTGAGCAGTTCTTC
>TRBV12-3/TRBV12-4|-|TRBJ1-5|-
CASSFGEYSNQPQHF
TGTGCCAGCAGTTTTGGGGAATATAGCAATCAGCCCCAGCATTTT
>TRBV12-3/TRBV12-4|TRBD2|TRBJ2-7|many
CASSLKPSGRAYLYEQYF
TGTGCCAGCAGTTTAAAGCCTAGCGGGAGGGCTTACCTCTACGAGCAGTACTTC
>TRBV5-1|TRBD1|TRBJ2-2|many
CASSLTGGITGELFF
TGCGCCAGCAGCTTGACAGGGGGCATAACCGGGGAGCTGTTTTTT
>TRBV9|-|TRBJ2-2|few
CASSVVTTDRELFF
TGTGCCAGCAGCGTAGTTACTACCGACCGGGAGCTGTTTTTT
>TRBV11-1|-|TRBJ1-1|many
CASRPRGLTEAFF
TGTGCCAGCAGGCCCCGGGGGCTCACTGAAGCTTTCTTT
>TRBV20-1|TRBD2|TRBJ2-3|many
CSARHQSGSGSDTQYF
TGCAGTGCTAGACACCAAAGCGGGAGTGGCTCAGATACGCAGTATTTT
>TRBV7-6|-|TRBJ2-1|-
CASSLRRLGRPNNKQFF
TGTGCCAGCAGCTTAAGACGTCTCGGGAGACCAAACAATAAGCAGTTCTTC
>TRBV27|-|TRBJ2-5|few
CASSLERGTKTQYF
TGTGCCAGCAGTTTAGAGAGGGGTACGAAGACCCAGTACTTC
>TRBV7-8|TRBD2|TRBJ2-1|many
CASSLLAGVYNEQFF
TGTGCCAGCAGCTTACTAGCGGGAGTGTACAATGAGCAGTTCTTC
>TRBV20-1|TRBD2|TRBJ2-1|many
CSAPDTGGDNEQFF
TGCAGTGCTCCCGATACCGGGGGGGACAATGAGCAGTTCTTC
>TRBV24-1|TRBD2|TRBJ2-3|-
CATSDLNGRVDTQYF
TGTGCCACCAGTGATTTAAACGGGAGGGTCGATACGCAGTATTTT
>TRBV28|TRBD1|TRBJ1-1|many
CASRNTGEGYEAFF
TGTGCCAGCAGAAATACAGGGGAGGGGTATGAAGCTTTCTTT
>TRBV6-1|TRBD2|TRBJ2-7|many
CASGAAAHEQYF
TGTGCTAGCGGGGCGGCCGCCCACGAGCAGTACTTC
>TRBV27|-|TRBJ1-1|many
CASSFHGGSEAFF
TGTGCCAGCAGTTTTCACGGGGGGTCTGAAGCTTTCTTT
>TRBV18|-|TRBJ2-7|-
CASSPREDEQYF
TGTGCCAGCTCACCACGGGAGGACGAGCAGTACTTC
>TRBV28|-|TRBJ1-2|-
CASSFRWGYTF
TGTGCCAGCAGTTTCCGATGGGGCTACACCTTC